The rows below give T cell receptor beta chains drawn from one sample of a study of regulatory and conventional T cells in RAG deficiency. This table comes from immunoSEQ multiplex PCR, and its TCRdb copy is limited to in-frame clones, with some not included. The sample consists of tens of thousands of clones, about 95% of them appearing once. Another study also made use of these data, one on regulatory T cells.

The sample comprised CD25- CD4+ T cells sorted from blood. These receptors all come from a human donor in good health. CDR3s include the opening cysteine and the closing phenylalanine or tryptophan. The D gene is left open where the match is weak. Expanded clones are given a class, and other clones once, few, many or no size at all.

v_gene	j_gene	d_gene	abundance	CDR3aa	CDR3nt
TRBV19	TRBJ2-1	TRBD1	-	CASSIVHTGGDEQFF	TGTGCCAGTAGTATAGTTCATACAGGGGGCGATGAGCAGTTCTTC
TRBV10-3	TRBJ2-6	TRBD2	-	CAIRGGLADSGANVLTF	TGTGCCATCAGGGGGGGACTAGCCGACTCTGGGGCCAACGTCCTGACTTTC
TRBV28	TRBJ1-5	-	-	CASSLSGSGNNQPQHF	TGTGCCAGCAGTTTATCGGGGAGCGGGAACAATCAGCCCCAGCATTTT
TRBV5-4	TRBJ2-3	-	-	CASSLQGPDTQYF	TGTGCCAGCAGTTTACAGGGACCAGATACGCAGTATTTT
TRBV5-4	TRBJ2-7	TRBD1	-	CASSLGDRANEQYF	TGTGCCAGCAGCTTGGGGGACAGGGCCAACGAGCAGTACTTC
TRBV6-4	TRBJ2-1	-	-	CASSVEGVSYNEQFF	TGTGCCAGCAGTGTGGAGGGTGTCTCCTACAATGAGCAGTTCTTC
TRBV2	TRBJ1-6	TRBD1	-	CASSQQGSYNSPLHF	TGTGCCAGCAGTCAACAGGGGAGCTATAATTCACCCCTCCACTTT
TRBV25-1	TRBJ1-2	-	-	CASSNRGASNYGYTF	TGTGCCAGCAGTAACCGGGGGGCGTCCAACTATGGCTACACCTTC
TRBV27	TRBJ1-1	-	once	CASSLSRGIGAPLGEAFF	TGTGCCAGCAGTTTATCGAGAGGTATAGGGGCTCCCTTGGGTGAAGCTTTCTTT
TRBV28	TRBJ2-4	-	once	CASSLDGIAKNIQYF	TGTGCCAGCAGTTTAGACGGGATAGCCAAAAACATTCAGTACTTC
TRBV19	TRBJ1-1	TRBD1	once	CASSTGTANTEAFF	TGTGCCAGTAGTACAGGGACAGCGAACACTGAAGCTTTCTTT
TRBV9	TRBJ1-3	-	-	CASSVGSAVLSGNTIYF	TGTGCCAGCAGCGTAGGGAGCGCAGTCCTCTCTGGAAACACCATATATTTT
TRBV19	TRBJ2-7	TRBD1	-	CASSKRSRDSQYEQYF	TGTGCCAGTAGTAAACGCTCCCGGGACAGCCAATACGAGCAGTACTTC
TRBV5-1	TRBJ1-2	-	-	CASSFTGSAYGYTF	TGCGCCAGCAGCTTTACAGGGTCGGCCTATGGCTACACCTTC
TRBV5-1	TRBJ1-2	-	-	CASSFRGADGYTF	TGCGCCAGCAGCTTTAGGGGCGCGGATGGCTACACCTTC
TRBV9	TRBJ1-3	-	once	CASRRWRRRGGSGKEPGNTIYF	TGTGCCAGCAGGAGGTGGCGACGCCGAGGGGGATCGGGGAAGGAGCCTGGAAACACCATATATTTT
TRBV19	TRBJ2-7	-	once	CASSGTFPYEQYF	TGTGCCAGTAGTGGGACATTCCCCTACGAGCAGTACTTC
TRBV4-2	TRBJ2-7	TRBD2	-	CASSQGTSGRSYEQYF	TGTGCCAGCAGCCAAGGGACTAGCGGTCGCTCCTACGAGCAGTACTTC
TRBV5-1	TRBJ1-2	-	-	CASSITANYGYTF	TGCGCCAGCAGCATAACAGCTAACTATGGCTACACCTTC
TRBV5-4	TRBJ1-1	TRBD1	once	CASSLGSGDRRSTEAFF	TGTGCCAGCAGCTTGGGTAGTGGGGACAGGAGATCCACTGAAGCTTTCTTT
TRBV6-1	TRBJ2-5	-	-	CASSRGYF	TGTGCCAGCAGTAGGGGGTACTTC
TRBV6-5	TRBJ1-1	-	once	CASSYVADTEAFF	TGTGCCAGCAGTTACGTGGCAGACACTGAAGCTTTCTTT
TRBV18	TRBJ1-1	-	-	CASSPSGDTEAFF	TGTGCCAGCTCACCCTCCGGGGACACTGAAGCTTTCTTT
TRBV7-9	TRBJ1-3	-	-	CASSFSGGRRNTIYF	TGTGCCAGCAGCTTTTCGGGGGGGCGAAGAAACACCATATATTTT
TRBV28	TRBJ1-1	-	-	CASSQYPRVGKGRYTEAFF	TGTGCCAGCAGTCAATACCCCCGAGTAGGTAAGGGGCGGTACACTGAAGCTTTCTTT
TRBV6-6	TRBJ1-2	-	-	CASSLRAASMNYGYTF	TGTGCCAGCAGTCTCCGGGCCGCTAGCATGAACTATGGCTACACCTTC
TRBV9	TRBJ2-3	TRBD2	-	CASSDTPSGGVADTQYF	TGTGCCAGCAGCGATACCCCTAGCGGGGGCGTCGCAGATACGCAGTATTTT
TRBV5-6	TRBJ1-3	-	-	CASSSPPTTGGNTIYF	TGTGCCAGCAGCTCTCCACCTACAACAGGGGGAAACACCATATATTTT
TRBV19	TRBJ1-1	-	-	CASSVLGGPNTEAFF	TGTGCCAGTAGTGTCCTTGGGGGCCCGAACACTGAAGCTTTCTTT
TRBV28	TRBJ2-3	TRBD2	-	CASSPSGGLGDTQYF	TGTGCCAGCAGTCCCAGCGGGGGCCTGGGGGATACGCAGTATTTT
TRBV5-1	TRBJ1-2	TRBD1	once	CASSPRQGEAGYTF	TGCGCCAGCAGCCCAAGACAGGGGGAAGCTGGCTACACCTTC
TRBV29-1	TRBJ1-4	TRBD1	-	CSVSRTGYNEKLFF	TGCAGCGTTTCCAGGACAGGGTATAATGAAAAACTGTTTTTT
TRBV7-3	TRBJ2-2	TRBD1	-	CASRGQGLGSGELFF	TGTGCCAGCCGTGGACAGGGGTTGGGGTCCGGGGAGCTGTTTTTT
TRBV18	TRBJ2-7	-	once	CASSPGWGATYYEQYF	TGTGCCAGCTCACCAGGGTGGGGAGCCACGTATTACGAGCAGTACTTC
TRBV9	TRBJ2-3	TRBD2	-	CASSVVGLAGAGGTDTQYF	TGTGCCAGCAGCGTAGTAGGTTTAGCGGGGGCCGGCGGCACAGATACGCAGTATTTT
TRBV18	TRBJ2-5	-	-	CASSPAGTHQETQYF	TGTGCCAGCTCACCAGCCGGGACTCACCAAGAGACCCAGTACTTC
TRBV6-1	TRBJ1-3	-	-	CASSEHGGDGNTIYF	TGTGCCAGCAGTGAACACGGGGGGGACGGAAACACCATATATTTT
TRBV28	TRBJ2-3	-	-	CASSPRGGTGPDTQYF	TGTGCCAGCAGTCCCCGCGGGGGGACAGGGCCAGATACGCAGTATTTT
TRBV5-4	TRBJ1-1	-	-	CASSLYPTGNTEAFF	TGTGCCAGCAGCTTGTACCCCACAGGGAACACTGAAGCTTTCTTT
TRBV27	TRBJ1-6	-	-	CASSNSAGNSPLHF	TGTGCCAGCAGCAATTCAGCGGGGAATTCACCCCTCCACTTT
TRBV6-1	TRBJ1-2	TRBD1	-	CASSDPQGAYANYGYTF	TGTGCCAGCAGTGACCCTCAGGGGGCCTACGCTAACTATGGCTACACCTTC
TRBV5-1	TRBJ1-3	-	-	CASSLAGTSSGNTIYF	TGCGCCAGCAGCTTGGCAGGAACGTCCTCTGGAAACACCATATATTTT
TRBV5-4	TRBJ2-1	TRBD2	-	CASSLAGLAGVDNEQFF	TGTGCCAGCAGCTTGGCTGGACTAGCGGGGGTTGACAATGAGCAGTTCTTC
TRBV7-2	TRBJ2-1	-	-	CASSLVTSIEQFF	TGTGCCAGCAGCTTGGTGACTTCGATAGAGCAGTTCTTC
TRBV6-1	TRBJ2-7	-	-	CASSELRVSYEQYF	TGTGCCAGCAGTGAATTAAGAGTCTCCTACGAGCAGTACTTC
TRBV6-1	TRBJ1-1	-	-	CASSVQGQAFF	TGTGCCAGCAGTGTACAGGGCCAGGCTTTCTTT
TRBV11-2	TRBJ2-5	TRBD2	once	CASSLVRRGAGETQYF	TGTGCCAGCAGCTTAGTTCGGCGGGGGGCCGGGGAGACCCAGTACTTC
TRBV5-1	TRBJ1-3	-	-	CASSGGGSGNTIYF	TGCGCCAGCAGCGGTGGGGGGTCTGGAAACACCATATATTTT
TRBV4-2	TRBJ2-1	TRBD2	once	CASSPLAGGSDEQFF	TGTGCCAGCAGCCCTCTAGCGGGGGGGTCCGATGAGCAGTTCTTC
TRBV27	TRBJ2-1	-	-	CASSLPQGSEQFF	TGTGCCAGCAGTTTACCTCAGGGTAGCGAGCAGTTCTTC
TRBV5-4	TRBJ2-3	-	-	CASSLAGRLTDTQYF	TGTGCCAGCAGCTTGGCTGGCAGACTCACAGATACGCAGTATTTT
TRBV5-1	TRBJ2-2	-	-	CASSKDSTGELFF	TGCGCCAGCAGTAAAGATAGCACCGGGGAGCTGTTTTTT
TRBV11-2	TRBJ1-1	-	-	CASSLFGQTSGTEAFF	TGTGCCAGCAGCTTATTTGGACAGACATCGGGTACTGAAGCTTTCTTT
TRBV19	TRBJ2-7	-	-	CASSSGTRGHYEQYF	TGTGCCAGTAGTAGTGGGACACGAGGTCACTACGAGCAGTACTTC
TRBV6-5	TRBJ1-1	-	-	CASTSPGSAEAFF	TGTGCCAGCACCTCCCCGGGTTCGGCTGAAGCTTTCTTT
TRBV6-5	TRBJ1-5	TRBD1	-	CASSYSRTGHQPQHF	TGTGCCAGCAGTTACTCGAGGACAGGCCACCAGCCCCAGCATTTT
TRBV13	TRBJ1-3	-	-	CASSTRTAGNTIYF	TGTGCCAGCAGCACGAGGACAGCGGGAAACACCATATATTTT
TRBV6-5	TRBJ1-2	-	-	CASRREINYGYTF	TGTGCCAGCAGGAGAGAGATTAACTATGGCTACACCTTC
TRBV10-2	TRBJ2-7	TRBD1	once	CASTFDRGLYEQYF	TGCGCCAGCACCTTTGACAGGGGCCTCTACGAGCAGTACTTC